A selection of T cell receptor beta chains follows, all from one sample in a study of blood T cell repertoires in COVID-19. The protocol was immunoSEQ multiplex PCR, while the TCRdb copy is restricted to in-frame clones and leaves out a portion. Seen here are a few hundred thousand clones, 75% to 90% observed once, and the top ten hold more than 0.95%. Material: PBMCs or T cells enriched from blood (not recorded which). These receptors all come from a young man who had recovered from COVID-19. The CDR3 runs from the conserved cysteine through the conserved F or W. D genes are given only for firm matches. Clone sizes are given selectively: once, few, many, or a class where the clone is expanded.

-,-,TRBV10-3,TRBJ2-3,TGTGCCATCGGCGCTAGCGGCACAGATACGCAGTATTTT,CAIGASGTDTQYF
TRBD1,-,TRBV7-9,TRBJ1-5,TGTGCCAGCAGCTTAGTAGGGGGCGTCAATCAGCCCCAGCATTTT,CASSLVGGVNQPQHF
TRBD1,-,TRBV27,TRBJ1-2,TGTGCCAGCAGTTCGAACGGACAGGGACGGATCTATGGCTACACCTTC,CASSSNGQGRIYGYTF
-,-,TRBV6-5,TRBJ2-7,TGTGCCAGCAGTTACTCGACGGGGTACGAGCAGTACTTC,CASSYSTGYEQYF
-,-,TRBV23-1,TRBJ2-3,TGCGCCAGCAGCCTCCGCCCCGGGACTCCAGATACGCAGTATTTT,CASSLRPGTPDTQYF
-,-,TRBV6-1,TRBJ1-5,TGTGCCAGCAGTGAGGGGGCCCGGGTTCTGGGCAATCAGCCCCAGCATTTT,CASSEGARVLGNQPQHF
TRBD2,-,TRBV7-9,TRBJ2-7,TGTGCCAGCAGCTTAGCGGGACTAGCGGACTTCTACGAGCAGTACTTC,CASSLAGLADFYEQYF
TRBD1,-,TRBV4-1,TRBJ1-5,TGCGCCAGCAGCCAAGTGATCCCAGGGGGCGTGCTGAGCAATCAGCCCCAGCATTTT,CASSQVIPGGVLSNQPQHF
TRBD2,-,TRBV4-1,TRBJ2-1,TGCGCCAGCAGCCAAACTAGCGGGGCAATCTATGAGCAGTTCTTC,CASSQTSGAIYEQFF
TRBD2,once,TRBV9,TRBJ2-3,TGTGCCAGCAGCGTAGCGGTAGCGGGAGGATATAAGGATACGCAGTATTTT,CASSVAVAGGYKDTQYF
-,few,TRBV4-2,TRBJ2-1,TGTGCCAGCAGCCAAGAGATTTCAGTCGATGAGCAGTTCTTC,CASSQEISVDEQFF
-,-,TRBV24-1,TRBJ2-2,TGTGCCACCAGTGCCAACAGAGACCCCGGGGAGCTGTTTTTT,CATSANRDPGELFF
-,-,TRBV3-1/TRBV3-2,TRBJ1-2,TGTGCCAGCAGCGCCCGGGTGGCTAACTATGGCTACACCTTC,CASSARVANYGYTF
-,-,TRBV29-1,TRBJ1-2,TGCAGCGTTGGATTCCCAGGGGTTGAAGGCTACACCTTC,CSVGFPGVEGYTF
-,-,TRBV7-9,TRBJ2-1,TGTGCCAGCAGCGTTCTAGCCCTCTCCTACAATGAGCAGTTCTTC,CASSVLALSYNEQFF
-,once,TRBV29-1,TRBJ1-1,TGCAGTTCTAGGAGGCAGGACCACACTGAAGCTTTCTTT,CSSRRQDHTEAFF